The 23 T cell receptor beta chains reported below all come from one sample, sequenced in a study of T cells after yellow fever vaccination. TCRdb analysed the 5' RACE reads with MiXCR anew, one entry per CDR3 protein. The sample has 150,000 or so distinct CDR3 sequences; 7% to 10% are singletons. Specimen: CD8+ T cells sorted from PBMCs, collected 45 days after the yellow fever booster vaccination. Receptors originate from a young man who received the YFV17D yellow fever vaccine.

This clonotype has only a few counts. The V call is TRBV20-1, the J call TRBJ1-1; D uncertain. V was pared by 1 base and J by 11 bases, with 11 bases between. CDR1 is DFQATT and CDR2 is SNEGSKA in the germline V gene (reference sequence). The CDR3 has 11 amino acids. CDR3 residues: CSARALYGAFF. The CDR3 DNA reads as TGCAGTGCTAGAGCCCTTTATGGGGCTTTCTTT.

This clonotype turned up a few times. V is TRBV29-1 and J is TRBJ2-5; no definite D call. Deletions cut 2 bases from V and 2 bases from J, with 9 bases between. The CDR3 spans 13 residues. The germline gives CDR1 SQVTM, CDR2 ANQGSEA. Here the CDR3 DNA reads TGCAGCGTTGAAAACGGCAGACAAGAGACCCAGTACTTC. It specifies CSVENGRQETQYF.

This clonotype was seen a handful of times. This rearrangement joins TRBV13 to TRBJ1-6, with D perhaps TRBD1 (6 bases). V was trimmed by 6 bases and J by 10 bases, leaving 16 bases between them. CDR1 and CDR2 (germline): PRHDT, FYEKMQ (reference sequence). The CDR3 runs to 14 residues. CDR3 sequence: CASRSTGGGSPLHF. The DNA for the CDR3 is TGTGCCAGCAGATCAACCGGTGGGGGCTCACCCCTCCACTTT.

This clonotype came up a few times. The genes are TRBV6-1 and TRBJ2-5; the match to TRBD1 covers 7 bases. The length of the CDR3 is 15 residues. The J segment lost 5 bases and the V segment lost 5 bases, leaving 11 bases of the junction unmatched. Per germline, CDR1 MNHNS and CDR2 SASEGT. The CDR3 spells CASSPYRGLTETQYF. As DNA, the CDR3 is TGTGCCAGCAGTCCCTACAGGGGCCTAACGGAGACCCAGTACTTC.

This sequence joins TRBV6-4 and TRBJ2-5, with D possibly TRBD1 on 6 matching bases. V was cut by 2 bases and J by 1 base, with 17 bases left in between. The CDR3 totals 17 residues. CDR1 and CDR2 from the germline V gene are MRHNA and SNTAGT. For the CDR3, the DNA is TGTGCCAGCAGTGACCCCCTCAGGGGAGCGAGCCAAGAGACCCAGTACTTC. Translated, it gives CASSDPLRGASQETQYF.

In its sample, this clonotype was seen a few times. The chain links TRBV11-2 to TRBJ2-3; no definite D call. This CDR3 is built from 14 residues. The V gene's germline CDR1 is SGHAT and CDR2 FQNNGV. V dropped 7 bases and J dropped 5 bases, with 16 bases sitting between them. The DNA for the CDR3 is TGTGCCAGCAACTCCCTGGCACGTCAAGATACGCAGTATTTT. It specifies CASNSLARQDTQYF.

CDR3 nucleotide sequence: TGTGCCAGCAGCAAAGTGGGGCGGGACCGCATGAACACTGAAGCTTTCTTT. This encodes CASSKVGRDRMNTEAFF. V usage is TRBV21-1 and J usage is TRBJ1-1; the table's D call, TRBD1, was not checked against the DNA. TRBV21-1 is labeled a pseudogene. The CDR3 has 17 residues.

The chain links TRBV6-1 to TRBJ1-2; 9 nucleotides line up with TRBD1. V gave up 1 base and J gave up 6 bases; unmatched junction bases: 15. Per the germline V gene, CDR1 is MNHNS and CDR2 is SASEGT. The CDR3 totals 18 residues. The CDR3 protein is CASSEDWLRTGEGDGYTF. Written as DNA, the CDR3 is TGTGCCAGCAGTGAAGATTGGTTGAGGACAGGGGAAGGGGATGGCTACACCTTC.

The V call is TRBV28, the J call TRBJ2-7; no clear D. Germline V CDR1 and CDR2: MDHEN, SYDVKM. CDR3 length: 13 residues. V was clipped by 4 bases and J by 6 bases, with 13 bases between them. This chain's CDR3 is CASSSDLRAEQYV. CDR3 coding DNA: TGTGCCAGCAGTTCCGATTTAAGGGCCGAGCAGTACGTC.

This clonotype occurred a few times. V usage is TRBV11-2 and J usage is TRBJ2-7; D is uncertain. The CDR3 length is 13 residues. The germline V gene has CDR1 SGHAT and CDR2 FQNNGV. The ends were cut back, 0 bases at V and 4 bases at J, with 7 bases in the middle. For the CDR3, the DNA is TGTGCCAGCAGCTTAGATATCGGTTACGAGCAGTACTTC. Its translation is CASSLDIGYEQYF.

This clonotype was observed at least ten times. This chain links TRBV7-6 with TRBJ2-5, with D hard to call. V shed 1 base and J shed 6 bases, with 6 bases lying between them. The CDR3 has 12 amino acids. Per germline, CDR1 SGHVS and CDR2 FNYEAQ. The CDR3 DNA sequence: TGTGCCAGCAGCTTAGGAGGAAAGACCCAGTACTTC. It specifies CASSLGGKTQYF.

This clonotype was seen a handful of times. The chain carries TRBV7-9 and TRBJ2-1, with 8 bases matching TRBD1. Germline CDR1 SEHNR, CDR2 FQNEAQ (reference sequence). This CDR3 contains 14 residues. Unmatched junction bases numbered 9, after V lost 5 bases and J lost 9 bases. CDR3 amino acids: CASSITTGGGEQFF. CDR3 in DNA: TGTGCCAGCAGCATCACTACAGGGGGTGGTGAGCAGTTCTTC. The full variable domain, in which reference TRBV7-9 and TRBJ2-1 provide the parts outside the CDR3, is DTGVSQNPRHKITKRGQNVTFRCDPISEHNRLYWYRQTLGQGPEFLTYFQNEAQLEKSRLLSDRFSAERPKGSFSTLEIQRTEQGDSAMYLCASSITTGGGEQFFGPGTRLTVL.

This clonotype showed up just a few times. This CDR3 is CASSHGEEYQETQYF. CDR3 nucleotides: TGTGCCAGCAGCCACGGGGAAGAGTACCAAGAGACCCAGTACTTC. The chain uses TRBV7-7 and TRBJ2-5; maybe TRBD2 (5 bases). CDR1 is SSHAT and CDR2 is FNYEAQ in the germline V gene (reference sequence). CDR3 size: 15 residues. V gave up 5 bases and J gave up 0 bases, with 13 bases separating them.

Ten or more counts support this clonotype. The chain is built from TRBV5-1 and TRBJ2-1; 8 bases are shared with TRBD2. Germline V lookup: CDR1 SGHRS, CDR2 YFSETQ. Trimming took 2 bases from V and 9 from J; bases not matched to a gene: 16. This CDR3 comprises 17 residues. CDR3 in DNA: TGCGCCAGCAGCTTCCTCAACGGACTAGCAGGGACAAGTGAGCAGTTCTTC. Its translation is CASSFLNGLAGTSEQFF.

Turning to this clonotype: One end of the junction fails to match germline, which may point to a read error. The chain recombines TRBV7-7 with TRBJ2-5; 8 bases align to TRBD2. Looked up from germline, CDR1 is SSHAT and CDR2 is FNYEAQ (reference sequence). The CDR3 has 16 amino acids. The CDR3 nucleotides are TGTGCTAGCAGCTTAGCCGTAGGACTAGCCCAAGAGACCCAGTACTTC. It yields the protein CASSLAVGLAQETQYF.

The CDR3 region is CASSSSGGNQPQHF. DNA of the CDR3: TGTGCCAGCAGCTCCTCAGGGGGAAATCAGCCCCAGCATTTT. V is TRBV7-2 and J is TRBJ1-5; 7 positions agree with TRBD1. CDR3 length: 14 residues. V shed 4 bases and J 4 bases; nucleotides not matched to a gene: 4. Germline CDR1 SGHTA, CDR2 FQGNSA.

This clonotype was seen once. The chain uses TRBV4-3 and TRBJ2-1; 11 nucleotides match TRBD2. The CDR3 runs 17 residues. The J segment lost 4 bases and the V segment lost 2 bases, leaving 7 bases of the junction unmatched. The V gene's germline CDR1 is LGHNA and CDR2 YSLEER. CDR3 nucleotides: TGCGCCAGCAGCCAATCGCTAGCGGGGGGTATATACAATGAGCAGTTCTTC. It specifies CASSQSLAGGIYNEQFF.

The V gene is TRBV9, the J gene TRBJ1-5, with D unclear. CDR1 is SGDLS and CDR2 is YYNGEE in the germline V gene. This CDR3 has 14 amino acids. Trimming left V 4 bases short and J 5 bases short, with 13 bases between. The CDR3 DNA sequence: TGTGCCAGCAGCTCGAGGCCCCCTGATCAGCCCCAGCATTTT. Translated, it gives CASSSRPPDQPQHF. Using reference TRBV9 and TRBJ1-5 for the parts outside the CDR3, the full variable domain is DSGVTQTPKHLITATGQRVTLRCSPRSGDLSVYWYQQSLDQGLQFLIQYYNGEERAKGNILERFSAQQFPDLHSELNLSSLELGDSALYFCASSSRPPDQPQHFGDGTRLSIL.

The chain recombines TRBV12-3 or TRBV12-4 with TRBJ1-2; D is perhaps TRBD1 (5 bases). This CDR3 has 12 amino acids. The ends were cut back, 6 bases at V and 8 bases at J, with 13 bases in the middle. The CDR3 region has the DNA TGTGCCAGCAGGGGGGTTTTACCCGGCTACACCTTC. This codes for CASRGVLPGYTF.

This clonotype was counted once. This chain connects TRBV4-2 to TRBJ1-3; possible D gene TRBD1, 5 bases. Trimming pared 1 base from V and 0 bases from J, leaving 10 bases between. This CDR3 region has 16 residues. CDR1 is LGHNA, CDR2 YNFKEQ, per germline. The CDR3 spells CASSQAGGSSGNTIYF. CDR3 sequence (DNA): TGTGCCAGCAGCCAAGCGGGGGGAAGCTCTGGAAACACCATATATTTT.

This clonotype was found a few times. This rearrangement joins TRBV12-3 or TRBV12-4 to TRBJ2-1; a possible D gene is TRBD1 (6 bases). Trimming left V 2 bases short and J 7 bases short, with 15 bases between. This CDR3 comprises 15 residues. The CDR3 sequence is CASSLRQGLLNEQFF. For the CDR3, the DNA is TGTGCCAGCAGTTTAAGGCAGGGGCTCTTAAATGAGCAGTTCTTC.

For this clonotype: The germline gene is not matched at one end of the junction; a read error may be the cause. The gene calls are TRBV7-7 and TRBJ2-1; TRBD2 is a possible D gene (5 bases). The CDR3 runs to 17 residues. The germline CDR1 and CDR2 sequences are SSHAT and FNYEAQ (reference sequence). CDR3 sequence reads: CASSLEPKGPLAGEQFF. CDR3 in DNA: TGTGCTAGCAGCTTAGAGCCTAAAGGTCCGCTAGCAGGCGAGCAGTTCTTC.

This chain uses TRBV7-9 with TRBJ2-7; perhaps TRBD1 as D (6 bases). In germline, CDR1 is SEHNR, CDR2 FQNEAQ (reference sequence). With 2 bases removed from V and 3 bases from J, the gap between germline ends came to 11 bases. This CDR3 has 14 residues. The CDR3 nucleotides are TGTGCCAGCAGCTTAACGGACAGTCTCTACGAGCAGTACTTC. Translation gives CASSLTDSLYEQYF.